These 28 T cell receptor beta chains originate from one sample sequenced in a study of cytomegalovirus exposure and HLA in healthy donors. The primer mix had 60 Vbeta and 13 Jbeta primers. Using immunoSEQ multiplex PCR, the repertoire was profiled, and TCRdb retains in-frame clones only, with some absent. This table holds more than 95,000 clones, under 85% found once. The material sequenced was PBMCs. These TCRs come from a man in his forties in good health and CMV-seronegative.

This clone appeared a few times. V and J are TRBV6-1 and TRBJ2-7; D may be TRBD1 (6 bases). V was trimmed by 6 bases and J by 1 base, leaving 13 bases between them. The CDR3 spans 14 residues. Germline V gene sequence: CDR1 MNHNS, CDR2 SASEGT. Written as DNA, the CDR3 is TGTGCCAGCAGGGGGGCAGTGACTTCCTACGAGCAGTACTTC. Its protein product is CASRGAVTSYEQYF.

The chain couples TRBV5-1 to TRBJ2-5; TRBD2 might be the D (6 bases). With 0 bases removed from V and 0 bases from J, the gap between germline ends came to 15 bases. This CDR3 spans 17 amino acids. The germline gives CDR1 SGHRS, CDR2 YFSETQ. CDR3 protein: CASSLAGSSENQETQYF. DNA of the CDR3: TGCGCCAGCAGCTTGGCCGGGTCTAGCGAGAACCAAGAGACCCAGTACTTC.

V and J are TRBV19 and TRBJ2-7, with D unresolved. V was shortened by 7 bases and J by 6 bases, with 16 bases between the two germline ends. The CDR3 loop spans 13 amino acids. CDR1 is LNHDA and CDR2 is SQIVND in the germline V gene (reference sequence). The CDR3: CASTNTVYGEQYF. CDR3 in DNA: TGTGCCAGTACCAATACGGTATACGGCGAGCAGTACTTC.

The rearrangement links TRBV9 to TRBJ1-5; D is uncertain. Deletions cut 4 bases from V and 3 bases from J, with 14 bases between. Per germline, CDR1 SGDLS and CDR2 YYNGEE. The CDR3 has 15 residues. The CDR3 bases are TGTGCCAGCAGCTCAGACATATCCCCCAATCAGCCCCAGCATTTT. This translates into CASSSDISPNQPQHF.

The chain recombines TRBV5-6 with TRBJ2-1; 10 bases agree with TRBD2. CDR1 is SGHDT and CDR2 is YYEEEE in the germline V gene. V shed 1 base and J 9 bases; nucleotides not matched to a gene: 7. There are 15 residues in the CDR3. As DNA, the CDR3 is TGTGCCAGCAGCTTGTCAGCGGGGGGGCGAGGTGAGCAGTTCTTC. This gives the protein CASSLSAGGRGEQFF.

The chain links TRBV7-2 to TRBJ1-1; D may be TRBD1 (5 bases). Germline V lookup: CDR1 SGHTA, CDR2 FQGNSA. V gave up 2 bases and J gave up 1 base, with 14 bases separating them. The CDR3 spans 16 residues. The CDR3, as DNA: TGTGCCAGCAGCTTATTGCCGGGACTCCAGAACACTGAAGCTTTCTTT. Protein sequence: CASSLLPGLQNTEAFF.

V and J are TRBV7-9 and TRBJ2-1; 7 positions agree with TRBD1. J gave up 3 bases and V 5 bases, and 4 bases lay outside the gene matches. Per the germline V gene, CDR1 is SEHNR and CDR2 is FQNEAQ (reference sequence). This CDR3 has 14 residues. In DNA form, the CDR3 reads TGTGCCAGCAGCAGGGGGCTTGTCTACAATGAGCAGTTCTTC. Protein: CASSRGLVYNEQFF.

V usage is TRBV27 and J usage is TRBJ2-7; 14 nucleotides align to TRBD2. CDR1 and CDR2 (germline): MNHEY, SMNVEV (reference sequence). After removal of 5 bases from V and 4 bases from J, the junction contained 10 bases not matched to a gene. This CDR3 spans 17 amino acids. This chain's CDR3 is CASSLVTSGRAPYEQYF. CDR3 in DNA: TGTGCCAGCAGTCTCGTGACTAGCGGGAGGGCCCCTTACGAGCAGTACTTC.

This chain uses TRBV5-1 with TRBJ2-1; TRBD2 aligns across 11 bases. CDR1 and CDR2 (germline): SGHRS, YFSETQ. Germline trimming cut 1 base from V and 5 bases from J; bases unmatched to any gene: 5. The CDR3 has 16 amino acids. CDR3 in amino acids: CASSLTSGRGDNEQFF. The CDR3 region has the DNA TGCGCCAGCAGCTTGACTAGCGGGAGAGGGGACAATGAGCAGTTCTTC. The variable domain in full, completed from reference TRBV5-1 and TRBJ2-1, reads KAGVTQTPRYLIKTRGQQVTLSCSPISGHRSVSWYQQTPGQGLQFLFEYFSETQRNKGNFPGRFSGRQFSNSRSEMNVSTLELGDSALYLCASSLTSGRGDNEQFFGPGTRLTVL.

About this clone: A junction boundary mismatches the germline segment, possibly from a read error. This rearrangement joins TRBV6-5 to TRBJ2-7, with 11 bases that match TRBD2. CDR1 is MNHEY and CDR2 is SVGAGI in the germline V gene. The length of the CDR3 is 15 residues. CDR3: CAGRSGTSGSYEQYF. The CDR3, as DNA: TGTGCCGGCAGATCCGGGACTAGCGGCTCCTACGAGCAGTACTTC.

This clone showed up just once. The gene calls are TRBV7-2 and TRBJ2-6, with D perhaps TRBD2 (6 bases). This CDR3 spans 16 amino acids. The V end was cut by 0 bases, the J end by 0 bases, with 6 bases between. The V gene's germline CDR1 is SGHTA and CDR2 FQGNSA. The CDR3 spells CASSLAGGSGANVLTF. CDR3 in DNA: TGTGCCAGCAGCTTAGCGGGAGGCTCTGGGGCCAACGTCCTGACTTTC.

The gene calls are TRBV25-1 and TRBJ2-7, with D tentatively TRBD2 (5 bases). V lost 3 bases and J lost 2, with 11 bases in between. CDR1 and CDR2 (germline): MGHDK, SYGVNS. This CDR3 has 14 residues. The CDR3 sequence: CASSDPSSAYEQYF. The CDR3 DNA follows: TGTGCCAGCAGTGACCCTAGCTCCGCCTACGAGCAGTACTTC.

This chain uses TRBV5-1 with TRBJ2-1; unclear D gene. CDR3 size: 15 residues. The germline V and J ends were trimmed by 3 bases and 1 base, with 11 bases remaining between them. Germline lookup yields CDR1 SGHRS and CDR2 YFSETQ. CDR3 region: CASSSSRWSYNEQFF. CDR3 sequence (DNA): TGCGCCAGCAGCTCCTCTAGATGGTCCTACAATGAGCAGTTCTTC.

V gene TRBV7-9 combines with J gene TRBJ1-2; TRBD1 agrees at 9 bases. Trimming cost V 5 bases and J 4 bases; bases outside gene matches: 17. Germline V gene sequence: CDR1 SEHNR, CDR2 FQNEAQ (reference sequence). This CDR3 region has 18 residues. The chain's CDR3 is CASSPRGDREVQSYGYTF. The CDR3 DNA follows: TGTGCCAGCAGCCCGAGGGGGGACAGGGAGGTGCAAAGCTATGGCTACACCTTC. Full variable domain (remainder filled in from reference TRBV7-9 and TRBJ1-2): DTGVSQNPRHKITKRGQNVTFRCDPISEHNRLYWYRQTLGQGPEFLTYFQNEAQLEKSRLLSDRFSAERPKGSFSTLEIQRTEQGDSAMYLCASSPRGDREVQSYGYTFGSGTRLTVV.

CDR3 amino acids: CASSPETGGTDTQYF. Written as DNA, the CDR3 is TGTGCCAGCAGTCCGGAGACCGGTGGCACAGATACGCAGTATTTT. This chain links TRBV6-4 with TRBJ2-3; the D is unclear. The CDR3 is made up of 15 amino acids. The V gene's germline CDR1 is MRHNA and CDR2 SNTAGT. V gave up 5 bases and J gave up 1 base, with 13 bases separating them.

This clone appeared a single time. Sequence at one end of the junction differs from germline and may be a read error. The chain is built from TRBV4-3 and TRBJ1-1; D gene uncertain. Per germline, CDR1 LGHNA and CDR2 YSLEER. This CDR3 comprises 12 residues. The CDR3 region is CASSQRNAEAFF. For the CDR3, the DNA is TGCGCCAGCAGCCAGAGGAACGCTGAAGCTTTCTTT.

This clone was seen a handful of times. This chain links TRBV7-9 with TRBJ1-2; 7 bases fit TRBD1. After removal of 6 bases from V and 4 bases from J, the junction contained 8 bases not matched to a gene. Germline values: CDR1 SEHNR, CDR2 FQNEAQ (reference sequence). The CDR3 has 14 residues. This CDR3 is CASRGQGGVYGYTF. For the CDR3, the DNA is TGTGCCAGCAGAGGGCAGGGGGGCGTCTATGGCTACACCTTC.

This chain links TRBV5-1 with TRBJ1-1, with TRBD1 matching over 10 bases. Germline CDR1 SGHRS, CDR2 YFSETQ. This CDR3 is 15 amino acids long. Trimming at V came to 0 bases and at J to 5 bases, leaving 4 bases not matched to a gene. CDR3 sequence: CASSLDGTGETEAFF. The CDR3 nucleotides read TGCGCCAGCAGCTTGGACGGGACAGGGGAAACTGAAGCTTTCTTT.

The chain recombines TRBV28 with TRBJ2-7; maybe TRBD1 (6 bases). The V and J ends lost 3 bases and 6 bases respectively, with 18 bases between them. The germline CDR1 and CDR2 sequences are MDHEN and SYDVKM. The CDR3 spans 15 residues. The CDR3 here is CASSFGQGIFSEQYF. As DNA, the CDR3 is TGTGCCAGCAGTTTTGGGCAGGGGATCTTCTCCGAGCAGTACTTC.

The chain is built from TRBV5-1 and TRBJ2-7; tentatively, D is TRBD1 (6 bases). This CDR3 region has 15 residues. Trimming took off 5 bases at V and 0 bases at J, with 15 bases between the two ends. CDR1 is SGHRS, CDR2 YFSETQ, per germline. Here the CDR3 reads CASRETGNPSYEQYF. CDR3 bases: TGCGCCAGCAGAGAAACAGGGAATCCCTCCTACGAGCAGTACTTC.

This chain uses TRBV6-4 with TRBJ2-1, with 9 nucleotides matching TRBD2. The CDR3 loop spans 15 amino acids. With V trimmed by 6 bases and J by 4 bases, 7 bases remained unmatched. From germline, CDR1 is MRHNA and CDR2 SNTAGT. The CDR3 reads CASRASGEFYNEQFF. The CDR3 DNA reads TGTGCCAGCAGGGCTAGCGGGGAGTTTTACAATGAGCAGTTCTTC.

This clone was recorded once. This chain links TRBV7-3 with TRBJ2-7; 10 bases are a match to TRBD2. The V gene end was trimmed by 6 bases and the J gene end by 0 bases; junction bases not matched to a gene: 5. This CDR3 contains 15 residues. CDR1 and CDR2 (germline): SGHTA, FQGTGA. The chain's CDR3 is CASSQAGGSSYEQYF. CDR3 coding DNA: TGTGCCAGCAGTCAAGCGGGGGGGAGCTCCTACGAGCAGTACTTC.

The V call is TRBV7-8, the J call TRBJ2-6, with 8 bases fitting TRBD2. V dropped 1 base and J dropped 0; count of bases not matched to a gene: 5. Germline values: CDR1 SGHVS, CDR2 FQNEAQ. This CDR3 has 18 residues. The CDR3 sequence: CASSLDTAGASGANVLTF. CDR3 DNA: TGTGCCAGCAGCTTAGATACAGCGGGAGCCTCTGGGGCCAACGTCCTGACTTTC.

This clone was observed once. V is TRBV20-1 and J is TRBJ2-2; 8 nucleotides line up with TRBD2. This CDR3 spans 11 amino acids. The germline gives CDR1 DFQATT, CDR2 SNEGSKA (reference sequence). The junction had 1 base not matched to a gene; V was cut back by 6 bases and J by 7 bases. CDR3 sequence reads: CSAGRVGELFF. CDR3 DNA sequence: TGCAGTGCCGGGAGGGTCGGGGAGCTGTTTTTT.

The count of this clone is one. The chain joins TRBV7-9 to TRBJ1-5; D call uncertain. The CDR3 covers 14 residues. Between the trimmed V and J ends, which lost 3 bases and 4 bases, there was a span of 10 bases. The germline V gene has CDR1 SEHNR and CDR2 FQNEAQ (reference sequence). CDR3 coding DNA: TGTGCCAGCAGCTTCGGAGGGATTAATCAGCCCCAGCATTTT. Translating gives CASSFGGINQPQHF.

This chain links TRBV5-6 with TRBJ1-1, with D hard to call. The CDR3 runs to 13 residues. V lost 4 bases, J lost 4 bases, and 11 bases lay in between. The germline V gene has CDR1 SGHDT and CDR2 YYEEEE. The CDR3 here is CASSPPPGTEAFF. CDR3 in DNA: TGTGCCAGCAGCCCTCCCCCCGGCACTGAAGCTTTCTTT. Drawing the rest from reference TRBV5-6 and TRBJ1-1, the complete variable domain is DAGVTQSPTHLIKTRGQQVTLRCSPKSGHDTVSWYQQALGQGPQFIFQYYEEEERQRGNFPDRFSGHQFPNYSSELNVNALLLGDSALYLCASSPPPGTEAFFGQGTRLTVV.

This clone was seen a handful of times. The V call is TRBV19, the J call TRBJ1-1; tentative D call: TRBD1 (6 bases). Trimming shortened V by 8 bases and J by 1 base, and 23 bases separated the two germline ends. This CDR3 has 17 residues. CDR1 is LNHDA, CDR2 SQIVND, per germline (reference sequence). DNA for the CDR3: TGTGCCAGTCTCGACCCCGGGACAACTCTAACGAACACTGAAGCTTTCTTT. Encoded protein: CASLDPGTTLTNTEAFF.

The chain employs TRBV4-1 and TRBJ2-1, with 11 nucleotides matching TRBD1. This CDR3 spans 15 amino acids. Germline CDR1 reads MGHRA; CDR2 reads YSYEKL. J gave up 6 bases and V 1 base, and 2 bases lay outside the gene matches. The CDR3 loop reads CASSQAGTGGNEQFF. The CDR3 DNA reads TGCGCCAGCAGCCAAGCCGGGACAGGGGGCAATGAGCAGTTCTTC.